These 15 T cell receptor beta chains came from one sample sequenced in a study of blood T cell repertoires in COVID-19. TCRdb keeps only in-frame clones here, not all; method: immunoSEQ multiplex PCR. Among some 11,000 clones, around 87% were seen once, and the ten largest hold 10%. The sample taken for sequencing was peripheral blood. The receptors stem from a human donor in a cohort sampled during active COVID-19.

The chain links TRBV6-5 to TRBJ1-2, with D possibly matching TRBD1 (5 bases). V shed 6 bases and J shed 0 bases, with 8 bases lying between them. Germline CDR1 MNHEY, CDR2 SVGAGI. The CDR3 has 13 residues. CDR3 nucleotides: TGTGCCAGCAGCTCGACAGCTAACTATGGCTACACCTTC. Protein product: CASSSTANYGYTF.

The rearrangement uses TRBV7-3 and TRBJ2-4; D is possibly TRBD2 (6 bases). Between the trimmed V and J ends, which lost 1 base and 7 bases, there was a span of 17 bases. The CDR3 is 16 amino acids. From germline, CDR1 is SGHTA and CDR2 FQGTGA. The DNA of the CDR3 is TGTGCCAGCAGCTTAAACCCCCTGGAGGGGTCCAACATTCAGTACTTC. Its translation: CASSLNPLEGSNIQYF.

The chain is built from TRBV11-2 and TRBJ2-7, with 8 bases that match TRBD1. Germline trimming cut 5 bases from V and 3 bases from J; bases unmatched to any gene: 6. The CDR3 runs to 14 residues. From germline, CDR1 is SGHAT and CDR2 FQNNGV. This chain's CDR3 is CASSPGQGNYEQYF. CDR3 coding DNA: TGTGCCAGCAGCCCTGGACAGGGAAACTACGAGCAGTACTTC.

The rearrangement uses TRBV5-4 and TRBJ2-1, with TRBD2 matching over 7 bases. CDR3 length: 17 residues. CDR1 is SGHNT, CDR2 YYREEE, per germline (reference sequence). V dropped 3 bases and J dropped 4; count of bases not matched to a gene: 13. The CDR3 region is CASSSPLRTRAYNEQFF. In nucleotides, the CDR3 is TGTGCCAGCAGCTCCCCCCTGAGGACTAGGGCTTACAATGAGCAGTTCTTC.

V and J are TRBV4-1 and TRBJ2-3; the D is unclear. Per germline, CDR1 MGHRA and CDR2 YSYEKL. The CDR3 covers 12 residues. V was clipped by 0 bases and J by 9 bases, with 7 bases between them. Written as DNA, the CDR3 is TGCGCCAGCAGCCAAGATACCCAGACGCAGTATTTT. Protein product: CASSQDTQTQYF.

The chain links TRBV27 to TRBJ1-1; TRBD1 matches at 8 bases. CDR3 length: 14 amino acids. Trimming took 4 bases from V and 2 from J; bases not matched to a gene: 3. The germline gives CDR1 MNHEY, CDR2 SMNVEV (reference sequence). CDR3 sequence: CASSWAGGNTEAFF. The DNA of the CDR3 is TGTGCCAGCAGTTGGGCAGGGGGCAACACTGAAGCTTTCTTT.

By sample share, this clone is large (0.1 to 1%). The CDR3 DNA sequence: TGTGCCAGCAGCTTCGGGAGGGTGAGCAACGAGCAGTACTTC. Protein product: CASSFGRVSNEQYF. The chain combines TRBV11-3 with TRBJ2-7; 8 bases line up with TRBD2. From germline, CDR1 is SGHNT and CDR2 YENEEA. The V and J ends lost 3 bases and 5 bases, in that order; junction bases with no gene match: 6. The CDR3 runs 14 residues.

The rearrangement joins TRBV13 to TRBJ1-2; D is unclear. Deletions cut 3 bases from V and 2 bases from J, with 7 bases between. This CDR3 is 13 amino acids long. The germline CDR1 and CDR2 sequences are PRHDT and FYEKMQ (reference sequence). The CDR3: CASSFRSNYGYTF. CDR3 bases: TGTGCCAGCAGCTTTCGGTCAAACTATGGCTACACCTTC. The full variable domain, completed using reference TRBV13 and TRBJ1-2, is AAGVIQSPRHLIKEKRETATLKCYPIPRHDTVYWYQQGPGQDPQFLISFYEKMQSDKGSIPDRFSAQQFSDYHSELNMSSLELGDSALYFCASSFRSNYGYTFGSGTRLTVV.

The genes are TRBV7-2 and TRBJ2-5; D is perhaps TRBD1 (5 bases). From germline, CDR1 is SGHTA and CDR2 FQGNSA. This CDR3 is built from 16 residues. The V end was cut by 8 bases, the J end by 4 bases, with 23 bases between. CDR3 sequence (DNA): TGTGCCAGCCGACCCCGTCCCCAGGGAAATCCAGAGACCCAGTACTTC. Its protein product is CASRPRPQGNPETQYF.

The V gene is TRBV11-2, the J gene TRBJ2-1; 7 bases line up with TRBD2. The CDR3 is made up of 12 amino acids. V lost 5 bases, J lost 7 bases, and 2 bases stayed unmatched. In germline, CDR1 is SGHAT, CDR2 FQNNGV. CDR3 nucleotide sequence: TGTGCCAGCAGCGGGGGGGGAAATGAGCAGTTCTTC. Translated: CASSGGGNEQFF. Full variable domain (remainder filled in from reference TRBV11-2 and TRBJ2-1): EAGVAQSPRYKIIEKRQSVAFWCNPISGHATLYWYQQILGQGPKLLIQFQNNGVVDDSQLPKDRFSAERLKGVDSTLKIQPAKLEDSAVYLCASSGGGNEQFFGPGTRLTVL.

This chain links TRBV11-2 with TRBJ2-7; possible D gene TRBD1, 6 bases. This CDR3 contains 16 residues. Between the trimmed V and J ends, which lost 3 bases and 3 bases, there was a span of 18 bases. Germline V lookup: CDR1 SGHAT, CDR2 FQNNGV. CDR3: CASSLPTGLGSYEQYF. DNA for the CDR3: TGTGCCAGCAGCTTGCCTACAGGGTTGGGGAGCTACGAGCAGTACTTC.

The rearrangement links TRBV10-3 to TRBJ1-5, with D maybe TRBD1 (6 bases). From germline, CDR1 is ENHRY and CDR2 SYGVKD. Trimming left V 0 bases short and J 1 base short, with 10 bases between. The CDR3 has 16 amino acids. The CDR3 DNA sequence: TGTGCCATCAGTGAGTCGAGGACAGCCAGCAATCAGCCCCAGCATTTT. Translating gives CAISESRTASNQPQHF.

The chain uses TRBV4-1 and TRBJ1-2; perhaps TRBD1 as D (6 bases). The V end was cut by 1 base, the J end by 4 bases, with 16 bases between. The germline V gene has CDR1 MGHRA and CDR2 YSYEKL. The CDR3 is made up of 16 amino acids. Here the CDR3 DNA reads TGCGCCAGCAGCCAAGTAGGACTCCAGGGGCCCTATGGCTACACCTTC. It translates to CASSQVGLQGPYGYTF.

This chain connects TRBV6-5 to TRBJ2-7, with 9 positions matching TRBD2. CDR1 and CDR2 from the germline V gene are MNHEY and SVGAGI. Trimming took 10 bases from V and 1 from J; bases not matched to a gene: 5. CDR3 length: 13 amino acids. The CDR3 coding sequence is TGTGCCACGCGACTAGCGGTTTCCTACGAGCAGTACTTC. This sequence encodes CATRLAVSYEQYF.

The chain carries TRBV5-1 and TRBJ2-3; a possible D gene is TRBD2 (5 bases). This CDR3 contains 14 residues. Germline V gene sequence: CDR1 SGHRS, CDR2 YFSETQ. V was cut by 4 bases and J by 1 base, with 10 bases left in between. The CDR3 is CASSPERGTDTQYF. CDR3 in DNA: TGCGCCAGCAGCCCTGAGAGGGGCACAGATACGCAGTATTTT.